This TCR beta chain derives from a study of identical twins. cDNA carried unique molecular identifiers, and a universal primer site was added by template switching. Each CDR3 protein gets one entry after TCRdb re-called the 5' RACE reads with MiXCR. The sample has 200,000 to 250,000 distinct CDR3 sequences, 6% to 8% seen once. The sample holds a few counts of this clonotype. The antigen is undetermined. Findings and caveats of the study: For out-of-frame alpha sequences shared by twins, low generation probability was in excess.

This CDR3 contains 14 residues. Germline CDR1 SNHLY, CDR2 FYNNEI. The V end lost 2 bases, the J end lost 8 bases, and 12 bases lay between the germline ends. This sample also belongs to another study, concerning yellow fever vaccine responses in identical twins.

The sample taken for sequencing was CD8+ T cells sorted from blood. This sequence originates from a woman in her late teens or twenties in good health. The chain couples TRBV2 to TRBJ1-4; weak D call: TRBD1 (5 bases). The DNA for the CDR3 is TGTGCCAGCAGTGAACCAGGGTGGTGGGAAAAACTGTTTTTT. This codes for CASSEPGWWEKLFF.